The T cell receptor beta chain under discussion was sequenced for a study of CD8 T cells in Susac syndrome. This clonotype was counted a few times. Reverse transcription of about 0.45 to 1 ug RNA was performed with random hexamers. Via MiXCR, TCRdb re-called the immunoSEQ multiplex PCR reads, giving one row per CDR3 protein. The data show about 160,000 distinct CDR3 sequences, with around 93% seen just once and approximately 0.14% held by the top ten. V lost 5 bases and J lost 5, with 13 bases in between. Looked up from germline, CDR1 is MNHEY and CDR2 is SMNVEV (reference sequence). The CDR3 contains 13 residues.

The chain links TRBV27 to TRBJ2-7, with D tentatively TRBD2 (6 bases). The clonotype was recovered from a human donor in good health. The specimen was CD4+ T cells from PBMCs. The CDR3 here is CASSKGGPHEQYF. CDR3 nucleotides: TGTGCCAGCAGTAAGGGAGGACCTCACGAGCAGTACTTC.